This T cell receptor beta chain was recorded in a study of a mutant IDH1 vaccine in newly diagnosed glioma. About the research overall: Vaccine administration was initiated 4-6 weeks following radiotherapy alone, or with temozolomide cycles. Most patients had radiochemotherapy with temozolomide before enrollment; others had one alone.

This clone was recorded once. As yet, its antigen is unknown. The CDR3 covers 15 residues. The V gene's germline CDR1 is KGHSH and CDR2 LQKENI. V lost 6 bases to trimming and J lost 3 bases; unmatched junction nucleotides: 6. Regarding time point: week 5, during vaccination. Every single dose of the vaccine, 300 ug of mutant IDH1 20-mer peptide, came with topical imiquimod. The assay was immunoSEQ multiplex PCR, and TCRdb's table has in-frame clones only and misses some. The sample yields 56,000 or so clones, 78% seen once. This receptor was taken from a woman aged 40 to 50 with glioma. This material consisted of PBMCs, taken from a glioma patient whose treatment included an IDH1 peptide vaccine. The rearrangement uses TRBV18 and TRBJ1-5; 9 bases line up with TRBD1. Here the CDR3 DNA reads TGTGCCAGCTCGCTTACAGGGGGCCCCAATCAGCCCCAGCATTTT. Its translation: CASSLTGGPNQPQHF.